This TCR beta chain was identified in a study of blood T cell repertoires in COVID-19. At the level of the study: The United States, Italy and Spain provided the acute and convalescent COVID-19 samples.

Profiling relied on immunoSEQ multiplex PCR, and the TCRdb table lists in-frame clones only, not all of them. Of under 150,000 clones in the sample, under 85% were seen once. The V gene's germline CDR1 is MDHEN and CDR2 SYDVKM. Trimming pared 2 bases from V and 9 bases from J, leaving 10 bases between. The CDR3 loop spans 12 amino acids. The origin of this receptor is a man aged 45 to 65 with active or convalescent COVID-19. Sequenced material: peripheral blood. V usage is TRBV28 and J usage is TRBJ2-5; D unclear. The CDR3 loop reads CASSLGRLPQYF. In DNA form, the CDR3 reads TGTGCCAGCAGTTTAGGGCGCCTCCCCCAGTACTTC.